The following is a T cell receptor (beta chain) sequence with its context. Its antigen is as yet unknown. A mixed TRB-A/B primer pool amplified rearranged TRB by multiplex touch-down PCR. MiXCR, run by TCRdb on the multiplex PCR reads, gives a single entry per CDR3 protein. The repertoire holds more than 10,000 distinct CDR3 sequences, with 21% as singletons. This specimen comes from a study of T cell repertoires in aging, cancer and after chemotherapy. On the study more broadly: Six age groups, ranging from 30 or younger to 70 or older, included the donors. Study observations and caveats: Loss of evenness, beyond lost richness, contributed to age-related TCR diversity decline in cancer patients. Untreated cancer patients had significantly lower blood TCR diversity than age-matched healthy donors.

Germline V gives CDR1 SGHDT, CDR2 YYEEEE. With V trimmed by 5 bases and J by 1 base, 10 bases remained unmatched. The CDR3 totals 16 residues. Peripheral blood genomic DNA, not sorted cells or RNA, was the template. The sample comprised blood. The chain employs TRBV5-6 and TRBJ2-5, with TRBD1 identical over 8 bases. The sequence was obtained from a human donor in good health. The CDR3 is CASRKYPGQAQETQYF. Written as DNA, the CDR3 is TGTGCCAGCAGAAAATATCCGGGACAGGCCCAAGAGACCCAGTACTTC.